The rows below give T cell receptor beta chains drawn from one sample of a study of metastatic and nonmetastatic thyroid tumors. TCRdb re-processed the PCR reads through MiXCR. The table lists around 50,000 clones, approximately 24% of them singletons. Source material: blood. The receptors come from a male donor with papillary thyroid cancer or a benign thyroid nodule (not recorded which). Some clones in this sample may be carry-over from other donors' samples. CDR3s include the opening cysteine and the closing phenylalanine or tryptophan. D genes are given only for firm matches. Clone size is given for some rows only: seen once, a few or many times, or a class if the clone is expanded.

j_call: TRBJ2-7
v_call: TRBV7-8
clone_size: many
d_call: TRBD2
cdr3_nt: TGTGCCAGCAGCAGAGCGGGAGGGCTTCGCTACGAGCAGTACTTC
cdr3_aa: CASSRAGGLRYEQYF

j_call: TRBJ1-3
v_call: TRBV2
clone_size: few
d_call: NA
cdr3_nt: TGTGCCAGCAGCATACCCCGGGACACAAGATATTTT
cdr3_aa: CASSIPRDTRYF

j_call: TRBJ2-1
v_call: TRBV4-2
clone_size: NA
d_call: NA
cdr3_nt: TGTGCCAGCAGCCCACCGGGACTGGAGACCAATGAGCAGTTCTTC
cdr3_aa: CASSPPGLETNEQFF

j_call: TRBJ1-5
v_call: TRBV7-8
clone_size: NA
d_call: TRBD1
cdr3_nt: TGTGCCAGCAGCCGGGACAGGGGGTCGGCCCAGCATTTT
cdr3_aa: CASSRDRGSAQHF

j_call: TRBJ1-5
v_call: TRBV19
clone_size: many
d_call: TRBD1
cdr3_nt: TGTGCCAGTAGTATTCGACAGGGGGCTAGCAATCAGCCCCAGCATTTT
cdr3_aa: CASSIRQGASNQPQHF

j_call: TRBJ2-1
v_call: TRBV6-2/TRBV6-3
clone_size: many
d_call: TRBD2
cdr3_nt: TGTGCCGGGGGGGTGGGAGGCGGCTACAATGAGCAGTTCTTC
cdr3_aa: CAGGVGGGYNEQFF

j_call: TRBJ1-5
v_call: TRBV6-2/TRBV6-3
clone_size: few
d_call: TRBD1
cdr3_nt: TGTGCCAGCAGCCTTATGGGGACAGGGAAGTACTTCAATCAGCCCCAGCATTTT
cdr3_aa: CASSLMGTGKYFNQPQHF

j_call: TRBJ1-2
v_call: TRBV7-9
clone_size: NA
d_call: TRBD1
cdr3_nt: TGTGCCAGTAGCTCACAGGGGGACTATGGCTACACCTTC
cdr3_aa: CASSSQGDYGYTF

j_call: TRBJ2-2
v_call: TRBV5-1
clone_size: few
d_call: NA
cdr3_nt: TGCGCCAGCAGCTTGAGCGGGTGGGACACCGGTGAGCTGTTTTTT
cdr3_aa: CASSLSGWDTGELFF

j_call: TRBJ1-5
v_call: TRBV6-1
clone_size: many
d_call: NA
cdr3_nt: TGTGCCAGCAGTTTCAACAGGTTCCCAAATCAGCCCCAGCATTTT
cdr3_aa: CASSFNRFPNQPQHF

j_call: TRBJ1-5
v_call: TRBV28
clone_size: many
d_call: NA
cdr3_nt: TGTGCCAGCAGTTTGCTAGCGGGGTTGGTCAATCAGCCCCAGCATTTT
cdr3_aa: CASSLLAGLVNQPQHF

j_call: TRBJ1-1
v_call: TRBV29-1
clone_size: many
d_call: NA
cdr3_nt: TGCAGCGTTGAGGGTCTGCGAGCGAACACTGAAGCTTTCTTT
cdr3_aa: CSVEGLRANTEAFF

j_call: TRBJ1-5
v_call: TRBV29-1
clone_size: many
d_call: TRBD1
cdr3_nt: TGCAGCGTTGAGGACGGGACAGGGGGCAATCAGCCCCAGCATTTT
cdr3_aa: CSVEDGTGGNQPQHF

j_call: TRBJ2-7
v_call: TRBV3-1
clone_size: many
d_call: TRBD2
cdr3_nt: TGTGCCAGCAGCCAAGGTGGTAGCGGGAGGTTGGGCTACGAGCAGTACTTC
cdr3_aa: CASSQGGSGRLGYEQYF